This entry lists 26 T cell receptor beta chains sequenced from one sample in a study of T cell changes during pregnancy in multiple sclerosis. Clones were sequenced by immunoSEQ multiplex PCR, and TCRdb holds only the in-frame ones, with some missing. The table shows roughly 38,000 clones, with 92% occurring only once. Source: CD8+ T cells from peripheral blood mononuclear cells, taken before pregnancy. The receptors were gathered from a female donor with multiple sclerosis, enrolled in a pregnancy study.

V is TRBV4-1 and J is TRBJ2-1; 7 nucleotides agree with TRBD2. The germline gives CDR1 MGHRA, CDR2 YSYEKL. V lost 1 base, J lost 4 bases, and 10 bases stayed unmatched. The CDR3 runs 17 residues. Here the CDR3 reads CASSQASVAGSYNEQFF. DNA for the CDR3: TGCGCCAGCAGCCAAGCAAGCGTAGCGGGTTCTTACAATGAGCAGTTCTTC.

This rearrangement joins TRBV30 to TRBJ2-7; perhaps TRBD1 as D (6 bases). This CDR3 is built from 15 residues. Trimming cost V 0 bases and J 3 bases, with 15 bases left between them. Looked up from germline, CDR1 is GTSNPN and CDR2 is SVGIG (reference sequence). CDR3 bases: TGTGCCTGGAGTGTAGGCAGGGGTCCTTTCTACGAGCAGTACTTC. It specifies CAWSVGRGPFYEQYF.

This rearrangement joins TRBV5-1 to TRBJ2-7, with TRBD2 as a possible D gene (6 bases). The V end lost 2 bases, the J end lost 2 bases, and 14 bases lay between the germline ends. The germline V gene has CDR1 SGHRS and CDR2 YFSETQ. The CDR3 is made up of 15 amino acids. Here the CDR3 reads CASSFGRGPPYEQYF. Here the CDR3 DNA reads TGCGCCAGCAGCTTCGGGCGGGGCCCTCCCTACGAGCAGTACTTC.

V and J are TRBV5-5 and TRBJ2-3, with D tentatively TRBD1 (7 bases). The CDR3 covers 15 residues. Germline CDR1 is SGHKS and CDR2 is YYEKEE (reference sequence). Trimming removed 0 bases from V and 5 bases from J, with 13 bases in between. CDR3 nucleotide sequence: TGTGCCAGCAGCTTGGAGGGGGCCGGGGGAGATACGCAGTATTTT. Translated, it gives CASSLEGAGGDTQYF.

This clone showed up just a few times. The chain links TRBV7-9 to TRBJ2-1, with D possibly matching TRBD2 (5 bases). The CDR3 is made up of 16 amino acids. The V gene lost 5 bases and the J gene lost 8 bases, with 22 bases spanning the gap. Germline CDR1 is SEHNR and CDR2 is FQNEAQ (reference sequence). CDR3 coding DNA: TGTGCCAGCAGCCCCCGTGAGGGCCTCCTTAGGGATGAGCAGTTCTTC. This gives the protein CASSPREGLLRDEQFF.

This chain uses TRBV2 with TRBJ2-7; 7 bases line up with TRBD1. Germline trimming cut 3 bases from V and 2 bases from J; bases unmatched to any gene: 7. The CDR3 extends over 15 amino acids. Per the germline V gene, CDR1 is SNHLY and CDR2 is FYNNEI. The CDR3 reads CASSDRDSVTYEQYF. The CDR3 DNA is TGTGCCAGCAGTGATCGGGACAGCGTTACCTACGAGCAGTACTTC.

The chain joins TRBV28 to TRBJ2-5, with a weak D call TRBD2 (6 bases). This CDR3 contains 14 residues. Germline V gives CDR1 MDHEN, CDR2 SYDVKM. V gave up 6 bases and J gave up 2 bases, with 13 bases separating them. The CDR3: CASRPRGTQETQYF. Here the CDR3 DNA reads TGTGCCAGCAGGCCGCGGGGAACACAAGAGACCCAGTACTTC.

This rearrangement joins TRBV25-1 to TRBJ2-3, with 8 bases aligning to TRBD2. V lost 1 base, J lost 4 bases, and 7 bases stayed unmatched. Germline V gene data show CDR1 as MGHDK and CDR2 as SYGVNS. The CDR3 consists of 16 residues. Here the CDR3 DNA reads TGTGCCAGCAGTGAATTCGTTAGCGGGGTAGCAGATACGCAGTATTTT. This gives the protein CASSEFVSGVADTQYF.

This clone occurred once. V is TRBV2 and J is TRBJ1-2, with unresolved D. Germline CDR1 reads SNHLY; CDR2 reads FYNNEI. CDR3 length: 14 amino acids. Deletions cut 8 bases from V and 8 bases from J, with 21 bases between. CDR3 amino acids: CASSPMEVFEGYTF. The DNA for the CDR3 is TGTGCCAGCTCTCCGATGGAGGTCTTTGAGGGCTACACCTTC.

The CDR3 DNA sequence: TGTGCCAGCAGTGAACTAGCGGGGGCTTCCTACAATGAGCAGTTCTTC. It is translated as CASSELAGASYNEQFF. V gene TRBV6-1 combines with J gene TRBJ2-1; the match to TRBD2 covers 10 bases. The J segment lost 1 base and the V segment lost 2 bases, leaving 2 bases of the junction unmatched. Germline CDR1 is MNHNS and CDR2 is SASEGT. This CDR3 has 16 residues.

J is TRBJ2-7 and V is TRBV5-7; possible D gene TRBD2, 5 bases. TRBV5-7 has ORF status, its function being uncertain. The CDR3 totals 14 residues. V was clipped by 0 bases and J by 0 bases, with 7 bases between them. The CDR3 DNA is TGTGCCAGCAGCTTGGCGGAGGACTCCTACGAGCAGTACTTC. The encoded protein is CASSLAEDSYEQYF.

The chain recombines TRBV6-5 with TRBJ1-2; tentative D call: TRBD1 (6 bases). Per germline, CDR1 MNHEY and CDR2 SVGAGI. The ends were cut back, 5 bases at V and 10 bases at J, with 23 bases in the middle. This CDR3 is built from 15 residues. The CDR3 DNA sequence: TGTGCCAGCAGTCTCCAGGGGCCGACTGGGATGGACTACACCTTC. Translated: CASSLQGPTGMDYTF.

The gene calls are TRBV30 and TRBJ1-3, with D hard to call. Germline CDR1 GTSNPN, CDR2 SVGIG (reference sequence). Deletions cut 4 bases from V and 5 bases from J, with 27 bases between. The CDR3 spans 18 residues. CDR3: CAWTDAGRGSGDRNTIYF. The CDR3 DNA sequence: TGTGCCTGGACAGATGCGGGAAGAGGCTCAGGTGACAGAAACACCATATATTTT.

The rearrangement uses TRBV5-5 and TRBJ1-1; D ambiguous. V lost 0 bases and J 2 bases, leaving 8 bases between the germline ends. The CDR3 loop spans 14 amino acids. Germline loops: CDR1 SGHKS, CDR2 YYEKEE (reference sequence). This chain's CDR3 is CASSLEAFNTEAFF. For the CDR3, the DNA is TGTGCCAGCAGCTTGGAAGCTTTCAACACTGAAGCTTTCTTT.

This rearrangement joins TRBV27 to TRBJ2-1; 9 nucleotides line up with TRBD2. The CDR3 spans 16 residues. V trimming: 1 base; J trimming: 7 bases; junction bases outside the gene matches: 8. The germline V gene has CDR1 MNHEY and CDR2 SMNVEV (reference sequence). In nucleotides, the CDR3 is TGTGCCAGCAGTTTATTGGGCGGGGGGGCGTATAATGAGCAGTTCTTC. This translates into CASSLLGGGAYNEQFF.

This sequence joins TRBV4-1 and TRBJ1-1; 9 nucleotides agree with TRBD1. Germline trimming cut 4 bases from V and 1 base from J; bases unmatched to any gene: 10. The CDR3 is 17 amino acids. CDR1 MGHRA and CDR2 YSYEKL come from the germline V gene. CDR3 in DNA: TGCGCCAGCAGCCCGTTTACAGACAGGGGGGAGAACACTGAAGCTTTCTTT. The encoded protein is CASSPFTDRGENTEAFF.

This clone was recorded only once. The V and J genes are TRBV5-1 and TRBJ1-1, with 8 bases identical to TRBD1. CDR3 length: 14 amino acids. J lost 7 bases, V lost 0 bases, and 5 bases had no gene match. CDR1 is SGHRS and CDR2 is YFSETQ in the germline V gene. CDR3 sequence: CASSLGRGLVEAFF. DNA of the CDR3: TGCGCCAGCAGCTTGGGCAGGGGGCTGGTTGAAGCTTTCTTT.

This sequence joins TRBV10-3 and TRBJ2-4; TRBD1 matches at 8 bases. The CDR3 is 17 residues long. Germline V gene data show CDR1 as ENHRY and CDR2 as SYGVKD. Germline trimming cut 4 bases from V and 0 bases from J; bases unmatched to any gene: 8. CDR3 loop: CAISAPGTGLAKNIQYF. The CDR3 DNA reads TGTGCCATCAGTGCCCCCGGGACAGGCCTAGCCAAAAACATTCAGTACTTC.

The gene calls are TRBV7-3 and TRBJ1-3; possible D gene TRBD1, 6 bases. Germline CDR1 is SGHTA and CDR2 is FQGTGA. The ends were cut back, 5 bases at V and 2 bases at J, with 13 bases in the middle. This CDR3 contains 15 residues. CDR3 DNA sequence: TGTGCCAGCAGCCCTACAGGGACCGCTGGAAACACCATATATTTT. It translates to CASSPTGTAGNTIYF. The variable domain in full, with the rest retrieved from reference TRBV7-3 and TRBJ1-3, is GAGVSQTPSNKVTEKGKYVELRCDPISGHTALYWYRQSLGQGPEFLIYFQGTGAADDSGLPNDRFFAVRPEGSVSTLKIQRTERGDSAVYLCASSPTGTAGNTIYFGEGSWLTVV.

This clone was seen once. The chain recombines TRBV6-1 with TRBJ1-1, with 7 nucleotides matching TRBD1. The CDR3 sequence is 13 residues long. CDR1 MNHNS and CDR2 SASEGT come from the germline V gene. V dropped 8 bases and J dropped 0; count of bases not matched to a gene: 3. The CDR3 sequence: CASGGQLNTEAFF. The CDR3 DNA sequence: TGTGCCAGCGGGGGACAGCTGAACACTGAAGCTTTCTTT.

The chain recombines TRBV2 with TRBJ1-5; TRBD1 is a possible D gene (5 bases). From germline, CDR1 is SNHLY and CDR2 FYNNEI. This CDR3 spans 14 amino acids. V was pared by 6 bases and J by 4 bases, with 13 bases between. The CDR3 DNA follows: TGTGCCAGCAGCCCGGGGGGGTCGAATCAGCCCCAGCATTTT. Translation: CASSPGGSNQPQHF. Together with reference TRBV2 and TRBJ1-5, the CDR3 gives the full variable domain: EPEVTQTPSHQVTQMGQEVILRCVPISNHLYFYWYRQILGQKVEFLVSFYNNEISEKSEIFDDQFSVERPDGSNFTLKIRSTKLEDSAMYFCASSPGGSNQPQHFGDGTRLSIL.

This clone was seen more than once but under ten times. This chain connects TRBV9 to TRBJ1-1; D not resolved. The germline V gene encodes CDR1 SGDLS and CDR2 YYNGEE. This CDR3 is 15 amino acids long. The germline V and J ends were trimmed by 0 bases and 3 bases, with 12 bases remaining between them. The chain's CDR3 is CASSVGHGEDTEAFF. The CDR3 DNA is TGTGCCAGCAGCGTAGGGCATGGGGAGGACACTGAAGCTTTCTTT.

This clone was seen a few times. The chain couples TRBV27 to TRBJ2-6; possibly TRBD1 for D (6 bases). This CDR3 comprises 16 residues. Per germline, CDR1 MNHEY and CDR2 SMNVEV (reference sequence). Trimming removed 2 bases from V and 0 bases from J, with 8 bases in between. The CDR3 here is CASSLGGFSGANVLTF. The CDR3 nucleotides read TGTGCCAGCAGTTTAGGGGGCTTCTCTGGGGCCAACGTCCTGACTTTC.

The CDR3 bases are TGTGCCAGCAAGGGGTTAGGGAATCAGCCCCAGCATTTT. Encoded protein: CASKGLGNQPQHF. The V call is TRBV27, the J call TRBJ1-5; a weak D match, TRBD1 (5 bases). The CDR3 is 13 amino acids. Germline V gene lookup returns CDR1 MNHEY and CDR2 SMNVEV (reference sequence). V lost 7 bases, J lost 4 bases, and 11 bases lay in between.

The V call is TRBV19, the J call TRBJ1-5, with D perhaps TRBD1 (6 bases). The CDR3 extends over 13 amino acids. The germline gives CDR1 LNHDA, CDR2 SQIVND (reference sequence). Trimming stripped 7 bases from V and 5 bases from J, with 12 bases between. DNA for the CDR3: TGTGCCAGTATGGGGGCAGGGGATCAGCCCCAGCATTTT. It specifies CASMGAGDQPQHF.

This clone came up a few times. The chain links TRBV18 to TRBJ2-7, with 13 bases lining up with TRBD2. The CDR3 is made up of 16 amino acids. The germline V gene has CDR1 KGHSH and CDR2 LQKENI. Losses at the gene ends were 4 bases for V and 2 bases for J; bases not matched to a gene: 5. The CDR3 DNA is TGTGCCAGCTCACTAGGACTAGCGGGAGACACCTACGAGCAGTACTTC. Protein product: CASSLGLAGDTYEQYF.